This T cell receptor (beta chain) was profiled in a study of Ad26.COV2.S vaccination and SARS-CoV-2 variants. Overall study: The authors gave Ad26.COV2.S intramuscularly, either once or twice 56 days apart. General study findings and limits: Similar non-spike TCR breadth was seen in vaccine and placebo recipients. Total T cell responses may have been underestimated by the TCR breadth and depth analyses.

Germline V gene lookup returns CDR1 LGHNA and CDR2 YSLEER. Trimming cost V 10 bases and J 8 bases; bases outside gene matches: 19. The CDR3 loop spans 15 amino acids. Worth noting for this clone: The antigen remains undetermined.

Profiled with immunoSEQ multiplex PCR; TCRdb holds only in-frame clones, not every one. In the table there are some 480,000 clones, 87% of which are singletons. Stated treatment: 15 to 20 received Ad26.COV2.S at low or high dose, single or two shots; a few received placebo; per-sample allocation not given. Collection of the samples took place on day 63 after the first injection of vaccine or placebo. Within Boston, the person who donated was an adult of 18-55 years. The rearrangement links TRBV4-3 to TRBJ1-2; 7 bases match TRBD1. The sequences come from peripheral blood, collected in a trial of Ad26.COV2.S vaccine versus placebo. The TCR was taken from a person between 18 and 59 years old who received the Ad26.COV2.S COVID-19 vaccine or a placebo. The CDR3 region has the DNA TGCGCCACCCAGCAGGACAGGAGGAGTTCTTGGGGCTACACCTTC. Translated, it gives CATQQDRRSSWGYTF.